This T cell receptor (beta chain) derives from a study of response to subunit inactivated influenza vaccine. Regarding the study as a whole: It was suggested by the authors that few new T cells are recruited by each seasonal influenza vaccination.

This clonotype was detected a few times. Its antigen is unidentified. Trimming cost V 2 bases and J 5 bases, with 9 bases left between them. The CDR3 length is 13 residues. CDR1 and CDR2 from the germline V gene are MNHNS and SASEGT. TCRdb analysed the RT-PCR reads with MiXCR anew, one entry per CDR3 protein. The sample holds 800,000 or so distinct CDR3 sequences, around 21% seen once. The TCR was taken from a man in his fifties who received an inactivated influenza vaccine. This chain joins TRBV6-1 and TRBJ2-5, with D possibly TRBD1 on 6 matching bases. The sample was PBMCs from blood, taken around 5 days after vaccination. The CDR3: CASSEYGGETQYF. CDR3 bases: TGTGCCAGCAGTGAATATGGGGGCGAGACCCAGTACTTC.